The 6 T cell receptor beta chains presented below share a single source sample, sequenced in a study of OX40 agonist ivuxolimab in advanced cancers. Libraries were prepared by immunoSEQ multiplex PCR; TCRdb keeps only in-frame clonotypes and omits some of them. The sample contains approximately 15,000 clones, about 82% of which appear only once. Specimen: CD4+ or CD8+ T cells sorted from blood, collected in a trial of the OX40 agonist ivuxolimab. The receptors stem from an adult with an advanced solid tumor such as melanoma, head and neck, liver or kidney cancer.

The chain recombines TRBV9 with TRBJ2-7; D not certain. Germline V CDR1 and CDR2: SGDLS, YYNGEE. The ends were cut back, 3 bases at V and 7 bases at J, with 14 bases in the middle. The CDR3 totals 13 residues. The CDR3 is CASSGGPLGEQYF. The CDR3 coding sequence is TGTGCCAGCAGCGGCGGCCCCCTGGGAGAGCAGTACTTC.

The chain combines TRBV4-1 with TRBJ2-6; D possibly matches TRBD1 or TRBD2 (6 bases each). V gave up 1 base and J gave up 0 bases, with 10 bases separating them. Germline V gives CDR1 MGHRA, CDR2 YSYEKL. The CDR3 sequence is 17 residues long. The CDR3 here is CASSQAGAASGANVLTF. CDR3 DNA sequence: TGCGCCAGCAGCCAAGCGGGGGCCGCCTCTGGGGCCAACGTCCTGACTTTC.

The chain couples TRBV11-3 to TRBJ2-7; TRBD2 might be the D (5 bases). CDR3 length: 15 residues. Per the germline V gene, CDR1 is SGHNT and CDR2 is YENEEA. Trimming took 4 bases from V and 3 from J, leaving 16 bases between them. This CDR3 is CASSSALAKGYEQYF. The CDR3 nucleotides read TGTGCCAGCAGCTCCGCTTTAGCGAAAGGCTACGAGCAGTACTTC. Full variable domain (outside the CDR3, taken from reference TRBV11-3 and TRBJ2-7): EAGVVQSPRYKIIEKKQPVAFWCNPISGHNTLYWYLQNLGQGPELLIRYENEEAVDDSQLPKDRFSAERLKGVDSTLKIQPAELGDSAVYLCASSSALAKGYEQYFGPGTRLTVT.

This clone has just one count. V gene TRBV7-9 combines with J gene TRBJ2-5; D remains ambiguous. The CDR3 has 13 amino acids. The V end was cut by 5 bases, the J end by 2 bases, with 9 bases between. Germline V gene data show CDR1 as SEHNR and CDR2 as FQNEAQ (reference sequence). This CDR3 reads CASSPPRQETQYF. The CDR3 DNA reads as TGTGCCAGCAGCCCACCGCGACAAGAGACCCAGTACTTC.

The J gene is TRBJ2-7, the V gene TRBV7-9; a weak D match, TRBD2 (7 bases). Trimming took off 5 bases at V and 6 bases at J, with 20 bases between the two ends. The CDR3 length is 15 residues. Germline CDR1 is SEHNR and CDR2 is FQNEAQ (reference sequence). The CDR3 sequence is CASSPPGGPSSEQYF. DNA of the CDR3: TGTGCCAGCAGCCCTCCGGGGGGCCCCTCGTCCGAGCAGTACTTC.

This rearrangement joins TRBV2 to TRBJ2-7, with D perhaps TRBD1 (6 bases). Germline values: CDR1 SNHLY, CDR2 FYNNEI. With 4 bases removed from V and 9 bases from J, the gap between germline ends came to 10 bases. CDR3 length: 11 residues. CDR3 nucleotide sequence: TGTGCCAGCAGTGGATTAGGGGGGCAGTACTTC. This gives the protein CASSGLGGQYF.